Detailed here is one TCR beta chain. Clones were sequenced by immunoSEQ multiplex PCR, and TCRdb holds only the in-frame ones, with some missing. The data show 40,000 to 50,000 clones, 91% seen once. This sample was taken from a study of Tregs in tolerant kidney transplant recipients. In germline, CDR1 is PRHDT, CDR2 FYEKMQ (reference sequence). V was pared by 5 bases and J by 7 bases, with 18 bases between. This CDR3 region has 16 residues. The receptor was isolated from a human donor in good health. The sequenced sample consisted of Tregs from blood. The chain joins TRBV13 to TRBJ1-6; TRBD1 is a possible D gene (6 bases). The CDR3 here is CASSVGTRVINSPLHF. DNA for the CDR3: TGTGCCAGCAGCGTCGGGACAAGAGTTATCAATTCACCCCTCCACTTT. The full variable domain, rest sourced from reference TRBV13 and TRBJ1-6, is AAGVIQSPRHLIKEKRETATLKCYPIPRHDTVYWYQQGPGQDPQFLISFYEKMQSDKGSIPDRFSAQQFSDYHSELNMSSLELGDSALYFCASSVGTRVINSPLHFGNGTRLTVT.